The entry that follows covers one T cell receptor beta chain sequence. Its antigen remains undetermined. No base quality values were provided; no much bigger clone lies one nucleotide off. This record comes from a study of blood T cell repertoires in COVID-19 (dated by TCRdb to the early 2020s). In terms of the full investigation: Samples from collaborators originated in the United States, Italy and Spain and spanned both the acute and convalescent phases of COVID-19. The prospective study material was composed of cDNA or gDNA derived from T cells, B-cell-depleted T cells, or PBMCs. Deeply sampled blood TCRbeta repertoires from subjects exposed to, actively infected with, or recovered from COVID-19 were included in the dataset. The repertoires were released in a freely available public database meant as a resource for research on the immune response to SARS-CoV-2. Samples were obtained from the ongoing ImmuneRACE study (first 160 participants) and from about 1,300 subjects provided by 6 global collaborators. The sample metadata nearly always contained a de-identified subject ID, COVID-19 status, age in years and sex. HLA class I and class II types, where available, came from metadata supplied by the sample provider rather than from assay-based typing.

TCRbeta CDR3 regions were amplified from genomic DNA using the immunoSEQ Assay, a bias-controlled multiplex PCR. The authors' pipeline ran thus. Within the assay, amplification of reference gene primers was used to estimate how many nucleated cells each sample contained. Sequence reads were collapsed and filtered to measure the absolute abundance of every unique TCRbeta CDR3 rearrangement. Productive Simpson clonality was computed per sample as the square root of Simpson's diversity index over productive rearrangements. What TCRdb holds here is the immuneACCESS table cut down to in-frame rearrangements. Part of the clones is not present; checked against another copy, under half of the missing clones reflect an unresolved V gene, and the others are unexplained. D and trimming come from the DNA, and the V and J calls and clone size come from that table. The sample records nearly 110,000 clones, 75% to 95% of which are singletons. The biggest ten clones account for roughly 1.3% of the sample.

Each collaborating institution followed its own protocols to collect whole blood in K2EDTA tubes. Collaborator samples were shipped for TCRbeta analysis as frozen whole blood, isolated PBMCs, or DNA extracted from either sample type. General findings and caveats noted by the study authors: Clinical and demographic metadata were provided uncurated, with the amount varying by source and participant.

The clonotype originates from a woman between 25 and 40 years old with acute or convalescent COVID-19. Sequencing used peripheral blood.

This receptor has the CDR3 CATGQNNYGYTF. The DNA reads as follows: TGTGCCACGGGACAGAATAACTATGGCTACACCTTC. The rearranged segments are TRBV6-5 and TRBJ1-2, and TRBD1 aligns with 7 junction nucleotides. Sequences MNHEY (CDR1) and SVGAGI (CDR2) are obtained from the germline V gene. Clipping removes 10 bases from V and 1 base from J, with 3 as the unmatched junction base count. Measured from the cysteine to the phenylalanine, the CDR3 is 12 residues long. CDR3 DNA only is kept here, 36 bases in frame from base 1.